The clone carrying this T cell receptor beta chain was recorded many times. Its antigen remains unidentified. MiXCR, applied by TCRdb to the 5' RACE reads, yields one record per CDR3 protein. The sample consists of a few hundred thousand distinct CDR3 sequences, approximately 8.7% of them appearing once. These data originate in a study of identical twins. Study-level findings and limits: Researchers caution that invariant MAIT and iNKT cells could partly confound zero-insertion analyses. A lower insertion count was a feature of abundant cord blood beta clonotypes, with no such feature in memory repertoires.

Per the germline V gene, CDR1 is MGHRA and CDR2 is YSYEKL. The CDR3 runs to 15 residues. V was clipped by 7 bases and J by 8 bases; unmatched bases: 11. The source of this sequence is a woman aged 45-65 years in good health. The chain couples TRBV4-1 to TRBJ2-1; 10 bases are a match to TRBD2. The sample was naive T cells sorted from blood. CDR3 protein: CASTHESGRVDEQFF. The DNA of the CDR3 is TGCGCCAGCACCCACGAAAGCGGGAGGGTGGATGAGCAGTTCTTC.